This entry describes one T cell receptor (beta chain). The antigen this receptor binds is unknown. There are no base qualities to consult, and no much larger clone falls within one base. This entry is derived from a study of T-cell reconstitution after alpha-beta-depleted transplantation in children (dated by TCRdb to 2016 to 2017). With respect to the entire study: Using TCR repertoire profiling, the study quantitatively followed how T-cell immune reconstitution unfolded in children after TCRalphabeta/CD19-depleted allogeneic hematopoietic cell transplantation.

Via the germline V gene, CDR1 is KGHSH and CDR2 LQKENI. V is reduced by 4 bases and J by 11 bases, leaving a spacing of 17 bases between them. The CDR3 measures 14 amino acids from cysteine to phenylalanine. Just the 42-base CDR3 DNA is kept, in frame starting at base 1. Library creation used PCR. For sequencing, an Illumina HiSeq 2500 was employed. TCR libraries were prepared with molecular barcoding, using unique molecular identifiers to normalize TCRbeta repertoire quantification. TCRdb passed the public sequencing reads through fastp at Q25 and MiXCR, retaining productive beta sequences. Here each entry gathers all rows of one CDR3 protein and keeps the most common genes and DNA. The sample yields about 400,000 distinct CDR3 sequences; about an eighth were counted once. The ten largest clones represent 3.5% to 4.5% of the sample.

The TCR was taken from a human donor who donated a stem cell graft to a child with Fanconi anemia. This material consisted of PBMCs, taken from the stem cell graft. The rearrangement combines TRBV18 with TRBJ1-4, with TRBD1 perhaps the D gene, on 6 matching bases. The CDR3 has the sequence CASSRGPQGDKLFF. The sequenced DNA is TGTGCCAGCTCACGTGGGCCACAGGGAGACAAACTGTTTTTT.